This note documents a single T cell receptor beta chain sequence. In Seattle, patients joined the study during active infection and were tracked longitudinally. Sequencing was performed with immunoSEQ multiplex PCR; in TCRdb, only in-frame clones are kept and a portion is missing. The table shows 350,000 to 400,000 clones, with approximately 88% occurring only once. Germline V gene lookup returns CDR1 SNHLY and CDR2 FYNNEI. This CDR3 spans 15 amino acids. V was cut by 5 bases and J by 2 bases, with 10 bases left in between. The sample originates from a study of blood T cell repertoires in COVID-19. This clonotype was sampled from a woman aged 30 to 39 with COVID-19, enrolled during active disease. Specimen: peripheral blood. The chain is built from TRBV2 and TRBJ2-6; D remains unclear. The CDR3 is CASSSTAPGANVLTF. In nucleotides, the CDR3 is TGTGCCAGCAGTAGTACAGCCCCTGGGGCCAACGTCCTGACTTTC.